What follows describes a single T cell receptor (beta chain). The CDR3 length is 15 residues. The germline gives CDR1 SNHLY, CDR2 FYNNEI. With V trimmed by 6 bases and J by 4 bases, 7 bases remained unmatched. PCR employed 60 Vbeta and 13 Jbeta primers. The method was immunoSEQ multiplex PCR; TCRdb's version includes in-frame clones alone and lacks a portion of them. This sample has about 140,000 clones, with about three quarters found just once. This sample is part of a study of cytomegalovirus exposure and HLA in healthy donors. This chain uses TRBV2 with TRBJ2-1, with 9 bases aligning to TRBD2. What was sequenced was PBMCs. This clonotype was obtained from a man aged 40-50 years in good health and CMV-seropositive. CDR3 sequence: CASRGLAGRYNEQFF. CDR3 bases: TGTGCCAGCAGGGGGCTAGCGGGAAGATACAATGAGCAGTTCTTC.